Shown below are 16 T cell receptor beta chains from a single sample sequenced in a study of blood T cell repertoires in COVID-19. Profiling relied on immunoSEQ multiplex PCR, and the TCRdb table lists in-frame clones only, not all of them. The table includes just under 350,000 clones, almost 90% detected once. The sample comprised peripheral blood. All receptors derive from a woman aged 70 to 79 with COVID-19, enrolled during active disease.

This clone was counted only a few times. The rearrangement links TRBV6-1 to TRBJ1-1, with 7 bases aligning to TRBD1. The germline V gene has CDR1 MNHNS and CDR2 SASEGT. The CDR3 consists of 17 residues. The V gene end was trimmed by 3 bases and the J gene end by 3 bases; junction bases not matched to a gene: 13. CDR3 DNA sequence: TGTGCCAGCAGTGAGCTAATGACAGGGAAGAAGGACACTGAAGCTTTCTTT. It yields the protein CASSELMTGKKDTEAFF.

CDR3 DNA: TGTGCTAGTGGACTAGGACAGGGGGCCTACGAGCAGTACTTC. Translated, it gives CASGLGQGAYEQYF. The rearrangement uses TRBV12-5 and TRBJ2-7; 10 nucleotides agree with TRBD1. The CDR3 is 14 residues long. The V segment lost 6 bases and the J segment 2 bases; nucleotides outside the gene matches: 4. The germline CDR1 and CDR2 sequences are LGHNT and FRNRAP.

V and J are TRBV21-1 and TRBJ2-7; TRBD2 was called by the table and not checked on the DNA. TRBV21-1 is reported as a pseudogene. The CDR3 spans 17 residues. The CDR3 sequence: CASSKTSRQSNEAGTYF. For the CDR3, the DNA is TGTGCCAGCAGCAAAACCTCAAGACAGTCCAATGAGGCGGGAACGTACTTC.

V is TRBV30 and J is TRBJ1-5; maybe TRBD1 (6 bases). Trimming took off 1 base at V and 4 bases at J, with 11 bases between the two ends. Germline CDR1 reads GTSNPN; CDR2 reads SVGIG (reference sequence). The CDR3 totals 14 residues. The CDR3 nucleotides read TGTGCCTGGAGTGAAGGACAGTCAAATCAGCCCCAGCATTTT. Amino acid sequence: CAWSEGQSNQPQHF.

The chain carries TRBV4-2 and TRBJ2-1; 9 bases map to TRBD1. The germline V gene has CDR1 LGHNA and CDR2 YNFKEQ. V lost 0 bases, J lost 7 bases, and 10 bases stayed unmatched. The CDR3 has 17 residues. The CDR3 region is CASSQDSGQGRENEQFF. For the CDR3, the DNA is TGTGCCAGCAGCCAAGATTCCGGACAGGGGAGAGAAAATGAGCAGTTCTTC.

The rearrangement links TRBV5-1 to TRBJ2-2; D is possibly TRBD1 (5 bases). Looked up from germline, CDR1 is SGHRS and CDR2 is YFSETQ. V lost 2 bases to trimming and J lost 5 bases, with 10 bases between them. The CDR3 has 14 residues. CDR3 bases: TGCGCCAGCAGCTTAACACAGGTGACCGGGGAGCTGTTTTTT. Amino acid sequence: CASSLTQVTGELFF.

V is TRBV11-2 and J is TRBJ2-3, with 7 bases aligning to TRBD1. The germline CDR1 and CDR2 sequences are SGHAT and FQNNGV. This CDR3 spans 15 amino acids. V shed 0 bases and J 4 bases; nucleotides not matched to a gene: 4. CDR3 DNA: TGTGCCAGCAGCTTAGATGGGGACAGTTCAGATACGCAGTATTTT. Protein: CASSLDGDSSDTQYF.

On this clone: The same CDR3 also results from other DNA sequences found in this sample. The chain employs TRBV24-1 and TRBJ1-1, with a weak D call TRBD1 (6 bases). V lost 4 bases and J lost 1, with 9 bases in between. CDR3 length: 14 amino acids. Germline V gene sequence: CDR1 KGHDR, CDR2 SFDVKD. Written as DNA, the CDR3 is TGTGCCACCAGTGAAGGGGGTTCGAACACTGAAGCTTTCTTT. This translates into CATSEGGSNTEAFF.

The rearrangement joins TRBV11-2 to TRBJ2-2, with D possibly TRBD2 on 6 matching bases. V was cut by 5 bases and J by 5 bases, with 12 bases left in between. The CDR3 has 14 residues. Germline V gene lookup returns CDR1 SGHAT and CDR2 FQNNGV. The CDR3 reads CASSPGSLTGELFF. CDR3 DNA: TGTGCCAGCAGCCCCGGGAGCTTGACCGGGGAGCTGTTTTTT.

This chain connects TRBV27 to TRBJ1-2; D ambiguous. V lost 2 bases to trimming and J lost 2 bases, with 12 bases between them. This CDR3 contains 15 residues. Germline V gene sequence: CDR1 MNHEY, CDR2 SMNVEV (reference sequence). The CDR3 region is CASSLEGRGNYGYTF. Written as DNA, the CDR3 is TGTGCCAGCAGTTTAGAGGGCAGAGGGAACTATGGCTACACCTTC.

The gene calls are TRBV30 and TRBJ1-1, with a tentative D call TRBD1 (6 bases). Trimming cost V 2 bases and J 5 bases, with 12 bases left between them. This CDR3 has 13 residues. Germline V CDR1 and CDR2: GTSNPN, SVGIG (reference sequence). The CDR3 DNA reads TGTGCCTGGAGTTACAGGGTTGAAACTGAAGCTTTCTTT. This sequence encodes CAWSYRVETEAFF.

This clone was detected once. The CDR3 DNA follows: TGTGCCATCAGTGTGGGACAGGTAGGATATGGCTACACCTTC. This sequence encodes CAISVGQVGYGYTF. The J gene is TRBJ1-2, the V gene TRBV10-3; 8 nucleotides agree with TRBD1. Germline lookup yields CDR1 ENHRY and CDR2 SYGVKD. The junction had 6 bases not matched to a gene; V was cut back by 4 bases and J by 5 bases. The CDR3 is 14 residues long.

CDR3 in amino acids: CASSPKTGGYTF. The CDR3 DNA reads TGTGCCAGCAGCCCTAAAACGGGTGGCTACACCTTC. This chain uses TRBV5-4 with TRBJ1-2; the D is unclear. The CDR3 has 12 amino acids. From germline, CDR1 is SGHNT and CDR2 YYREEE (reference sequence). V was cut by 4 bases and J by 7 bases, with 11 bases left in between.

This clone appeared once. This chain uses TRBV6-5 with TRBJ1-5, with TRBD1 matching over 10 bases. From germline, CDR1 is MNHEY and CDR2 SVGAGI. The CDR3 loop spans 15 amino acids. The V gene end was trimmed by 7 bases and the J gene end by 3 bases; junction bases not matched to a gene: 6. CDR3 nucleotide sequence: TGTGCCAGCATTTGGACAGGGGGATACAATCAGCCCCAGCATTTT. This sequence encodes CASIWTGGYNQPQHF.

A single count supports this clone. CDR3 in DNA: TGCAGTGCTAGTTGGCTAGCGGGGGGTCTAGACTACAATGAGCAGTTCTTC. It is translated as CSASWLAGGLDYNEQFF. The chain uses TRBV20-1 and TRBJ2-1; 11 bases fit TRBD2. The CDR3 is 17 amino acids. Germline V gene lookup returns CDR1 DFQATT and CDR2 SNEGSKA (reference sequence). Germline trimming cut 3 bases from V and 3 bases from J; bases unmatched to any gene: 10.

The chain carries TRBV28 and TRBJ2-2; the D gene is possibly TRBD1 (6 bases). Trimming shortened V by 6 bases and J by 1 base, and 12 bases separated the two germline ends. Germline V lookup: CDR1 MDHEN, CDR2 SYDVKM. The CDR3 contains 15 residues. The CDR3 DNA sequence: TGTGCCAGCAGCCCGCCCAGGGGGAACACCGGGGAGCTGTTTTTT. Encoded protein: CASSPPRGNTGELFF.